This T cell receptor (beta chain) comes out of a study of T cells in Graves' hyperthyroidism and ophthalmopathy. On the study more broadly: Prior to any treatment, at the point of initial diagnosis, peripheral blood was collected. Overall study findings and caveats: Also found in blood were most expanded thyroid clonotypes above 0.001.

Concerning this clonotype: The antigen is undetermined.

What was amplified from RNA transcripts were TCR beta CDR3 regions. In the first-round RT-PCR of the TCR CDR3, the HTBI primer set was used. TCRdb re-called the multiplex PCR reads with MiXCR, one entry per CDR3 protein. The sample yields around 520,000 distinct CDR3 sequences, approximately 15% seen once. Absence of ophthalmopathy progression within 18 months defined stable Graves' hyperthyroidism. Germline trimming cut 5 bases from V and 6 bases from J; bases unmatched to any gene: 9. Germline V gives CDR1 KGHSH, CDR2 LQKENI. This CDR3 is built from 15 residues. Sequenced sample: blood. The rearrangement joins TRBV18 to TRBJ2-7, with 11 bases that match TRBD1. This receptor was obtained from a woman aged 18-35 years with Graves' hyperthyroidism. The CDR3 sequence: CASSSTGTGGSEQYV. The CDR3 nucleotides read TGTGCCAGCTCATCTACCGGGACAGGGGGGTCCGAGCAGTACGTC.